A single sample gave rise to the 3 T cell receptor beta chains below, sequenced in a study of CD8 T cells in ankylosing spondylitis. TCRdb independently ran MiXCR on the 5' RACE reads; one entry per CDR3 protein. Seen here are approximately 180,000 distinct CDR3 sequences, about 18% observed once, and the top ten hold roughly 4.5%. The sequenced sample consisted of blood, either unsorted or a sorted T cell fraction (not recorded which). Receptor source: a male donor under 35 with ankylosing spondylitis or in good health (not recorded which).

This clonotype was recorded at least ten times. The chain recombines TRBV10-3 with TRBJ2-1; D tentatively reads TRBD1 or TRBD2 (5 bases each). The CDR3 runs 16 residues. V was pared by 2 bases and J by 9 bases, with 20 bases between. In germline, CDR1 is ENHRY, CDR2 SYGVKD. CDR3 loop: CAISEPRDLDHGEQFF. The DNA of the CDR3 is TGTGCCATCAGTGAGCCTAGGGACCTGGATCACGGTGAGCAGTTCTTC.

This clonotype showed up many times. The genes are TRBV7-2 and TRBJ1-1; D unclear. CDR3 length: 14 residues. The V and J ends lost 5 bases and 4 bases respectively, with 14 bases between them. Germline V gene lookup returns CDR1 SGHTA and CDR2 FQGNSA. CDR3: CASSHDHYSTEAFF. The CDR3 nucleotides read TGTGCCAGCAGCCACGACCATTATAGCACTGAAGCTTTCTTT.

This clonotype came up many times. This chain joins TRBV20-1 and TRBJ1-4; the D is unclear. With 2 bases removed from V and 12 bases from J, the gap between germline ends came to 16 bases. The CDR3 length is 13 residues. Germline V CDR1 and CDR2: DFQATT, SNEGSKA (reference sequence). CDR3 bases: TGCAGTGCTAGACGGGAGGCAAAGGCGGAACTGTTTTTT. It encodes CSARREAKAELFF.